A selection of T cell receptor beta chains follows, all from one sample in a study of cytomegalovirus exposure and HLA in healthy donors. The method was immunoSEQ multiplex PCR; TCRdb's version includes in-frame clones alone and lacks a portion of them. The repertoire holds 140,000 to 150,000 clones, with roughly 90% as singletons. The sample comprised PBMCs. These receptors all come from a man aged 18 to 29 in good health and CMV-seropositive. Both conserved end residues are part of each CDR3. A D gene is named only where the DNA matches it firmly. A clone size is listed for some rows: how often the clone was seen (once, few, many), or a class if it is expanded.

NA | TRBJ2-3 | NA | TRBV7-6 | CASSQGRTGNADTQYF | TGTGCCAGCAGCCAAGGACGAACAGGGAACGCAGATACGCAGTATTTT
once | TRBJ2-7 | TRBD1 | TRBV9 | CASSPRDRGYEQYF | TGTGCCAGCAGCCCCCGGGACAGGGGTTACGAGCAGTACTTC
NA | TRBJ1-2 | NA | TRBV6-5 | CASSLGGASNYGYTF | TGTGCCAGCAGTTTGGGGGGGGCCTCTAACTATGGCTACACCTTC
NA | TRBJ1-2 | TRBD1 | TRBV19 | CASSPTGTGHGYTF | TGTGCCAGTAGCCCTACCGGGACAGGGCACGGCTACACCTTC
NA | TRBJ2-3 | NA | TRBV10-3 | CAIGGAFSTDTQYF | TGTGCCATCGGAGGGGCCTTTAGCACAGATACGCAGTATTTT
once | TRBJ1-2 | NA | TRBV4-1 | CASSQGPGPYGYTF | TGCGCCAGCAGCCAAGGACCAGGGCCCTATGGCTACACCTTC
NA | TRBJ2-7 | TRBD1 | TRBV7-9 | CASSGQGNYEQYF | TGTGCCAGCAGCGGACAGGGAAACTACGAGCAGTACTTC
NA | TRBJ1-3 | NA | TRBV11-2 | CASSIHGGTAIGNTIYF | TGTGCCAGCAGCATCCACGGAGGGACTGCCATCGGAAACACCATATATTTT
NA | TRBJ2-5 | NA | TRBV5-1 | CASSLAGMTQYF | TGCGCCAGCAGCTTGGCCGGTATGACCCAGTACTTC
NA | TRBJ1-2 | NA | TRBV6-4 | CASSAGVSYGYTF | TGTGCCAGCAGTGCAGGGGTCTCCTATGGCTACACCTTC